The clone carrying this T cell receptor (beta chain) turned up a few times. Antigen: not known. This entry is derived from a study of T cell repertoires in cytomegalovirus infection. Whole-study context: Indications of both CMV infection and matching HLA type were provided by public TCR beta signatures. Study results and limitations: The ex vivo response was dominated by HLA-C-restricted CMV-specific TCR beta clonotypes.

Each CDR3 protein is one row after TCRdb ran MiXCR on the reads. Among about 130,000 distinct CDR3 sequences listed, 20% to 30% were seen once. This CDR3 spans 15 amino acids. V dropped 1 base and J dropped 6 bases, with 15 bases sitting between them. Germline V gives CDR1 SGHTA, CDR2 FQGNSA. The source is a human donor in good health (CMV status not recorded). Some clones in this sample may be carry-over from other donors' samples. This chain uses TRBV7-2 with TRBJ1-2; D gene uncertain. The sequenced sample consisted of PBMCs, sequenced either directly or after in vitro stimulation (not recorded which). The CDR3 here is CASSLVSVWGNGYTF. DNA of the CDR3: TGTGCCAGCAGCTTAGTCTCGGTCTGGGGTAATGGCTACACCTTC. Complete variable domain (other parts from reference TRBV7-2 and TRBJ1-2): GAGVSQSPSNKVTEKGKDVELRCDPISGHTALYWYRQSLGQGLEFLIYFQGNSAPDKSGLPSDRFSAERTGGSVSTLTIQRTQQEDSAVYLCASSLVSVWGNGYTFGSGTRLTVV.